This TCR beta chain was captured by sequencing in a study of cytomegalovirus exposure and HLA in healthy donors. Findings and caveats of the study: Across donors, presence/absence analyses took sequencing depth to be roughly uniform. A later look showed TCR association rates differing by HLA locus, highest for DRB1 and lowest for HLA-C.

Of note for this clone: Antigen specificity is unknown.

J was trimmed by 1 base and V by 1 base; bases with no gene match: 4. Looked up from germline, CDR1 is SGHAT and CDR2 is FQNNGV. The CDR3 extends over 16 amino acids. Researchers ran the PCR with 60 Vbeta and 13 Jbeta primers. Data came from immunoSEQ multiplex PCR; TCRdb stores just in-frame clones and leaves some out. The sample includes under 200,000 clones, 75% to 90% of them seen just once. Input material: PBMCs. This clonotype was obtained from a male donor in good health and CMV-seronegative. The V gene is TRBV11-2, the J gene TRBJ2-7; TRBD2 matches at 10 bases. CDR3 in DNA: TGTGCCAGCAGCTTAGGTCCTAGCGGGGGTTCCTACGAGCAGTACTTC. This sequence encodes CASSLGPSGGSYEQYF.